What follows describes a single T cell receptor beta chain. This entry belongs to a study of post-analysis software for immune sequencing data. In the study overall: In terms of disease course, relapsing-remitting, secondary progressive and progressive-relapsing multiple sclerosis were included.

Each TCR beta cDNA library carried unique molecular identifiers. A single record per CDR3 protein comes from TCRdb applying MiXCR to the PCR reads. The sample includes approximately 350,000 distinct CDR3 sequences, roughly 35% of them seen just once. Sequenced sample: blood. This receptor was taken from a girl between 5 and 17 years old with multiple sclerosis.

CDR3 DNA: TGTGCCAGCAGTTCAAGGACTAGCGGGGGATCCACAGATACGCAGTATTTT. This sequence encodes CASSSRTSGGSTDTQYF. The chain recombines TRBV6-5 with TRBJ2-3; TRBD2 matches 13 bases. The V and J ends lost 4 bases and 2 bases, in that order; junction bases with no gene match: 6. Per germline, CDR1 MNHEY and CDR2 SVGAGI. The CDR3 sequence is 17 residues long.